This T cell receptor beta chain emerged from a study of T cell responses to AZD1222 COVID-19 vaccine listed by TCRdb under 2021. In the study overall: Because spike-specific TCR depth and breadth did not differ between the two schedules, AZD1222 recipients who got a second dose at roughly 4 weeks were pooled with those who got a second dose at roughly 12 weeks. TCR sequencing covered more than 230 trial participants: 200 to 220 given two doses of AZD1222 and 26 given two doses of MenACWY control vaccine. Trial participants were enrolled by age into subgroups of 18-55, 56-69 and 70-plus years, and around 150, 28 and 57 TCR-sequenced participants, respectively, were included in these subgroups.

Inclusive of the bounding cysteine and phenylalanine, the CDR3 is 15 residues long. Only CDR3 DNA is held: 45 bases, read in frame from base 1. As encoded in the germline V gene, CDR1 is SGHRS while CDR2 is YFSETQ. V is pruned by 4 bases and J by 3 bases, leaving 9 bases of the junction without a gene match. What the authors observed across the whole study: In the small 56-69-year group, the increase in depth fell short of significance, most likely because of low power. CD4 TCRs associated with the vaccine covered the entire spike protein, and the dominant responses were in regions 160-218 and 743-854. Only a handful of AZD1222 recipients were SARS-CoV-2 seropositive at baseline, limiting conclusions about previously exposed vaccinees. Nearly half of unique spike-specific TCRs reportedly recognized epitopes outside regions mutated in the B.1.351 and B.1.1.7 variants. Because no day 14 peak-response samples were available, repertoires were characterized only after the peak T cell response. A significant rise in spike-specific TCR breadth and depth was observed after two AZD1222 doses relative to day 0 and relative to MenACWY recipients. Participants were mostly white British, with more females than males. The authors suggested clonal diversity may have been underestimated.

The sample's time point label is to be understood as: baseline before first vaccination. Vaccinee samples came from UK trials COV001 and COV002, including a single-blind randomized controlled phase 2/3 trial of AZD1222 (ChAdOx1 nCoV-19) in healthy adults. Trial participant PBMC samples were collected at day 0 and day 28 after the second dose for TCRbeta chain sequencing. The CDR3 regions of human TCRbeta chains were subjected to immunosequencing. Under the source paper's analysis protocol: TCRs in the repertoires were compared against a reference library of SARS-CoV-2-specific TCRs that had been generated with the MIRA antigen-specificity platform. Breadth was defined as the fraction of unique TCRs that were SARS-CoV-2-associated, and depth was defined as the fraction of total T cells that were SARS-CoV-2-associated. Using the MIRA data, each spike-specific TCR was assigned both to the spike region to which the TCR was reactive and to a CD4 or CD8 class. Log10-transformed breadth and depth values were compared by one-way ANOVA with Sidak's multiple comparisons tests. TCRdb took this table from immuneACCESS and kept in-frame rearrangements with V and J called. Such tables lack part of the clones; where checked against another copy, unresolved V genes explain under half of the gap, and the rest is unexplained. The V and J calls and clone size are taken from that table; D and trimming were inferred from the DNA. The sample table lists roughly 120,000 clones, 80% to 90% of them with a count of one. 0.95% to 1.5% of the sample lies in the top ten.

A note on this clone: It lacks a known antigen. Per-base quality was not reported, and no clone a single base away is much larger than it.

The source of this sequence is an adult in good health. The rearrangement joined TRBV5-1 to TRBJ1-2; TRBD1 agrees with 7 junctional bases. The material was peripheral blood, obtained on day 0 of AZD1222 vaccination. This receptor carries the CDR3 CASSPTTGSDYGYTF. The DNA is TGCGCCAGCAGCCCGACGACAGGGAGTGACTATGGCTACACCTTC.